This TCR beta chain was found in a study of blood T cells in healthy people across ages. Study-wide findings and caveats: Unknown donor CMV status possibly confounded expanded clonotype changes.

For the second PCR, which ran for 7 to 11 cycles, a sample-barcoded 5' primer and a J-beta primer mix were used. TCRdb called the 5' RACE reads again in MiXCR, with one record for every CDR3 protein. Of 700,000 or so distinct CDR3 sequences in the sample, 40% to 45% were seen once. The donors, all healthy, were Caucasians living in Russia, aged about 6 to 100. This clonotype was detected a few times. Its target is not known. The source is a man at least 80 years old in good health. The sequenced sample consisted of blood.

The chain's CDR3 is CATSTAGGGTDTQYF. Here the CDR3 DNA reads TGTGCCACCTCAACGGCGGGAGGTGGCACAGATACGCAGTATTTT. The chain combines TRBV6-1 with TRBJ2-3; 8 nucleotides align to TRBD2. Germline loops: CDR1 MNHNS, CDR2 SASEGT. The CDR3 runs 15 residues. The ends lost 10 bases at V and 1 base at J; junction bases unmatched: 10.